The 5 T cell receptor beta chains listed next were all sequenced from one sample in a study of PD-1 blockade in classical Hodgkin lymphoma. The table came from immunoSEQ multiplex PCR; TCRdb's copy has only in-frame clones and leaves some out. The sample shows roughly 50,000 clones, around 90% of them seen only once. Stated time point: cycle 4 day 1 (C4D1), after more than five weeks of nivolumab. All the patients suffered relapse after autologous stem cell transplantation, and brentuximab vedotin exposure differed. The sequenced sample was peripheral blood mononuclear cells (PBMCs), obtained before the fourth cycle of nivolumab. The receptors were sampled from a human donor with classical Hodgkin lymphoma.

The chain couples TRBV27 to TRBJ2-7, with a possible D match to TRBD1 (6 bases). Trimming removed 2 bases at V and 5 bases at J, with 16 bases between. CDR1 and CDR2 (germline): MNHEY, SMNVEV (reference sequence). The CDR3 has 15 amino acids. The CDR3 reads CASSLGSGAQNEQYF. The CDR3 DNA reads TGTGCCAGCAGTTTAGGTTCAGGGGCTCAGAACGAGCAGTACTTC.

The rearrangement links TRBV5-6 to TRBJ2-1; 7 nucleotides agree with TRBD2. With 0 bases clipped from V and 1 base from J, the junction kept 10 bases outside the gene matches. From germline, CDR1 is SGHDT and CDR2 YYEEEE. The CDR3 loop spans 18 amino acids. The CDR3: CASSLAQLAPVSYNEQFF. In DNA form, the CDR3 reads TGTGCCAGCAGCTTGGCTCAACTAGCGCCCGTTTCCTACAATGAGCAGTTCTTC.

V and J are TRBV7-6 and TRBJ2-1, with 7 bases fitting TRBD2. V was clipped by 1 base and J by 7 bases; unmatched bases: 13. Per germline, CDR1 SGHVS and CDR2 FNYEAQ. The CDR3 has 17 residues. CDR3 in amino acids: CASSLVFAGVVWNEQFF. CDR3 coding DNA: TGTGCCAGCAGCTTAGTATTTGCGGGAGTGGTATGGAATGAGCAGTTCTTC.

The rearrangement uses TRBV19 and TRBJ2-7; D is undetermined. The V end was cut by 9 bases, the J end by 0 bases, with 12 bases between. The CDR3 runs to 13 residues. Germline V CDR1 and CDR2: LNHDA, SQIVND (reference sequence). CDR3: CARLDGLSYEQYF. DNA of the CDR3: TGTGCCAGACTGGACGGGCTCTCCTACGAGCAGTACTTC.

This chain links TRBV5-1 with TRBJ2-3, with unresolved D. CDR3 length: 16 residues. Between the trimmed V and J ends, which lost 0 bases and 1 base, there was a span of 12 bases. CDR1 is SGHRS and CDR2 is YFSETQ in the germline V gene. The CDR3 loop reads CASSLVGSSGTDTQYF. The CDR3 DNA reads as TGCGCCAGCAGCTTGGTTGGATCGTCTGGCACAGATACGCAGTATTTT.